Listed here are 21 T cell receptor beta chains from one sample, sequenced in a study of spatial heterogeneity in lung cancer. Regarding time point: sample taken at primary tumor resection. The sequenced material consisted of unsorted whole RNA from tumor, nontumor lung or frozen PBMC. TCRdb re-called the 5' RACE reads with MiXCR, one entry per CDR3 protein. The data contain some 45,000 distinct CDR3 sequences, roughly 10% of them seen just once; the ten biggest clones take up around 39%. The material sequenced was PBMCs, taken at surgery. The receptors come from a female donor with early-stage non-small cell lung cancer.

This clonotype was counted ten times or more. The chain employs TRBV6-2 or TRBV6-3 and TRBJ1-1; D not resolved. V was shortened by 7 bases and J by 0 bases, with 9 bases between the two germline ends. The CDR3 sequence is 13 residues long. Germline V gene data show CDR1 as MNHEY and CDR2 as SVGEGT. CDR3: CASTIHLNTEAFF. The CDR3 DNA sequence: TGTGCCAGCACTATACACCTGAACACTGAAGCTTTCTTT.

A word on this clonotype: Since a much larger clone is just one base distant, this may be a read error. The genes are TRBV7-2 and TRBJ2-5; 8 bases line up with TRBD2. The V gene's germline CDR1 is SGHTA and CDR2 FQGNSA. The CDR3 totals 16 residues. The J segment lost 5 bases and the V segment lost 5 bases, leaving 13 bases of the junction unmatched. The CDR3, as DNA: TGTGCCAGCAGCCTAGGACTAGCCCGGTGTGGGGAGACCCAGTACTTC. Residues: CASSLGLARCGETQYF.

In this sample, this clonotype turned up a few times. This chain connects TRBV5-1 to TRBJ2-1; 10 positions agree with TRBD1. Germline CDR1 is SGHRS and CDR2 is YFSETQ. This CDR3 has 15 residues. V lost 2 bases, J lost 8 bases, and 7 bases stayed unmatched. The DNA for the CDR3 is TGCGCCAGCAGCTTTAATGACAGGGGGCGGGATGAGCAGTTCTTC. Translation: CASSFNDRGRDEQFF.

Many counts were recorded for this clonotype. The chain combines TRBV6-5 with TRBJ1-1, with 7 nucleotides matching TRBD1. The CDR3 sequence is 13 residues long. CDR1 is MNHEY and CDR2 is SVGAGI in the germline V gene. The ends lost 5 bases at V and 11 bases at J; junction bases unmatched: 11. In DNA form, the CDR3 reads TGTGCCAGCAGTCAGATTACAGGGGAGGGTGCTTTCTTT. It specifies CASSQITGEGAFF.

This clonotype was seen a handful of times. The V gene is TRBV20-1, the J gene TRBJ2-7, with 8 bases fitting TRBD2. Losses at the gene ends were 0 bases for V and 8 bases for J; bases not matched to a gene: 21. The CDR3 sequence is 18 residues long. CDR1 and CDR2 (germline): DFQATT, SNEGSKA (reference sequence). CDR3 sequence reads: CSARDKSGGLPWSSKQYF. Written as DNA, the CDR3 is TGCAGTGCTAGAGATAAAAGCGGGGGCCTTCCTTGGTCTAGCAAGCAGTACTTC.

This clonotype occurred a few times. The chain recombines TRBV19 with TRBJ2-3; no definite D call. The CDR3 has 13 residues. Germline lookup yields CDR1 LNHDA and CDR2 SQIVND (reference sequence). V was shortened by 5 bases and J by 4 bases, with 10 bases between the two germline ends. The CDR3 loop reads CASSPVTADTQYF. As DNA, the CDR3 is TGTGCCAGTAGTCCCGTCACAGCAGATACGCAGTATTTT.

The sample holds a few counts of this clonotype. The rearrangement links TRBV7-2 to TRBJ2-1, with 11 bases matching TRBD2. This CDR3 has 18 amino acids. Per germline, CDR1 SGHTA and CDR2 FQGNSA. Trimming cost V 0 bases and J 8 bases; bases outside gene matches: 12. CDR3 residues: CASSLAGVAGGAADEQFF. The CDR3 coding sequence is TGTGCCAGCAGCTTAGCTGGGGTAGCGGGGGGGGCGGCCGATGAGCAGTTCTTC. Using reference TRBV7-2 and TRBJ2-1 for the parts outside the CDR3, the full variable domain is GAGVSQSPSNKVTEKGKDVELRCDPISGHTALYWYRQSLGQGLEFLIYFQGNSAPDKSGLPSDRFSAERTGGSVSTLTIQRTQQEDSAVYLCASSLAGVAGGAADEQFFGPGTRLTVL.

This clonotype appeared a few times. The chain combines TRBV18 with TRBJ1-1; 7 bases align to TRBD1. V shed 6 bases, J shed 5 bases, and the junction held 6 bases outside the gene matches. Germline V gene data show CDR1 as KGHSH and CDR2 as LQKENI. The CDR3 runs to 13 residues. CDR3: CASSFQGGTEAFF. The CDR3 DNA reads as TGTGCCAGCTCGTTCCAGGGGGGGACTGAAGCTTTCTTT.

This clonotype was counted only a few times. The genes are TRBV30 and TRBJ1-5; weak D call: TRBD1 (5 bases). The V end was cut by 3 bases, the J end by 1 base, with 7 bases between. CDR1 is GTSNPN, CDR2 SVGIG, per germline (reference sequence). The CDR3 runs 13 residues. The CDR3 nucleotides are TGTGCCTGGAGCCGGGGGAGCAATCAGCCCCAGCATTTT. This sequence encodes CAWSRGSNQPQHF. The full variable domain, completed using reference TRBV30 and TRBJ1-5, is SQTIHQWPATLVQPVGSPLSLECTVEGTSNPNLYWYRQAAGRGLQLLFYSVGIGQISSEVPQNLSASRPQDRQFILSSKKLLLSDSGFYLCAWSRGSNQPQHFGDGTRLSIL.

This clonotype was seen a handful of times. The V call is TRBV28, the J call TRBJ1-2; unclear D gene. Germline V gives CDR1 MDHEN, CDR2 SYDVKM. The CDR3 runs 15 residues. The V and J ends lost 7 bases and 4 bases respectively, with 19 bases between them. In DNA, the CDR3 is TGTGCCAGCACCCCCTCCGGAAGGTCTCCCTATGGCTACACCTTC. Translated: CASTPSGRSPYGYTF.

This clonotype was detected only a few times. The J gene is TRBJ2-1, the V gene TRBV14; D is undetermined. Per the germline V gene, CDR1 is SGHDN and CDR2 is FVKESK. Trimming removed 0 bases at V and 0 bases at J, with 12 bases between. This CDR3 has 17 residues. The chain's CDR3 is CASSQDWALSSYNEQFF. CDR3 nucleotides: TGTGCCAGCAGCCAAGACTGGGCCCTGAGCTCCTACAATGAGCAGTTCTTC.

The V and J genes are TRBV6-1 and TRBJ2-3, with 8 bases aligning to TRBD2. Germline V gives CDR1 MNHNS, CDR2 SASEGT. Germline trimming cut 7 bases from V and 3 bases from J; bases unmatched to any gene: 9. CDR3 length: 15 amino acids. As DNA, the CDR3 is TGTGCCAGCAATATATTTAGCGGGGTAACAGATACGCAGTATTTT. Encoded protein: CASNIFSGVTDTQYF.

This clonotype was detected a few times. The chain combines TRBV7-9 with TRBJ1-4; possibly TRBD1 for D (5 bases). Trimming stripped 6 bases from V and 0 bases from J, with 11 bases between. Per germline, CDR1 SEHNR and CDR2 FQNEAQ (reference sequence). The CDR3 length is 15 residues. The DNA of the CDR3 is TGTGCCAGCAGTCCGCAGGGTTCAACTAATGAAAAACTGTTTTTT. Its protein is CASSPQGSTNEKLFF.

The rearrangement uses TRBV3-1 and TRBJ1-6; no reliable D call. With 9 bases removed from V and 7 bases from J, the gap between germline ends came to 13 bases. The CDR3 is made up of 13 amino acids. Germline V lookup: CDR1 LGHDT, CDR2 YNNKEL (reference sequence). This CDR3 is CASINALNSPLHF. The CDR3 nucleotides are TGTGCCAGTATCAACGCCCTCAATTCACCCCTCCACTTT.

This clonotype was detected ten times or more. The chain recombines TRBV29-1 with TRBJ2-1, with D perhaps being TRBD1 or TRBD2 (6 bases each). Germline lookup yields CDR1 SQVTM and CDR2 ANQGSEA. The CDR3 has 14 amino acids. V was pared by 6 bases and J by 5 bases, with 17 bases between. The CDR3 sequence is CSVHTGGRNNEQFF. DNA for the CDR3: TGCAGCGTCCACACCGGGGGCCGGAACAATGAGCAGTTCTTC.

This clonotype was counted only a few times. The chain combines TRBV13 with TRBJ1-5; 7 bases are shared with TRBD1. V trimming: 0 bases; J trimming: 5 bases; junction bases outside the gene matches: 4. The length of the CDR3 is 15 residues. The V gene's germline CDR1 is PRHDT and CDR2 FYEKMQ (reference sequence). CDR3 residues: CASSLGQGFDQPQHF. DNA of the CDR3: TGTGCCAGCAGCTTAGGACAGGGGTTCGATCAGCCCCAGCATTTT.

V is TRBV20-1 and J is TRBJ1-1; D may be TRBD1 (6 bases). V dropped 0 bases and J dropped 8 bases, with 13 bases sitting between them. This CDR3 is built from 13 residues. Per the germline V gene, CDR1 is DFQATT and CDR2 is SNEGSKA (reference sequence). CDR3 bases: TGCAGTGCTAGAGATCAGGGGCCAGGGGAAGCTTTCTTT. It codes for CSARDQGPGEAFF.

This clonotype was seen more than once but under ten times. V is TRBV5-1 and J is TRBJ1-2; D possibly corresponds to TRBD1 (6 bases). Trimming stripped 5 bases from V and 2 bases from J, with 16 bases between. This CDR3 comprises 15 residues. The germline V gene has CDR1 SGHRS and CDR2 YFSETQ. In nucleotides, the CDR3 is TGCGCCAGCAGTAAGGAACAGGGCTGGAACTATGGCTACACCTTC. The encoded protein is CASSKEQGWNYGYTF.

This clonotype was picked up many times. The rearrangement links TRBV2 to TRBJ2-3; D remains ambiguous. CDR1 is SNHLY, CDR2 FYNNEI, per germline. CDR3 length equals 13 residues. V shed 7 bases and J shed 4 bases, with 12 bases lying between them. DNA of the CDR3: TGTGCCAGCAACTTGCTGCAAGCAGATACGCAGTATTTT. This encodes CASNLLQADTQYF.

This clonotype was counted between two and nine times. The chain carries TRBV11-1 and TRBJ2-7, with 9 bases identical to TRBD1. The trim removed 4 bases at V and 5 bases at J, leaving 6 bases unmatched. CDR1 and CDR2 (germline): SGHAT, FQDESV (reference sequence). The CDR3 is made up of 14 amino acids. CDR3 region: CASSSGQGVHEQYF. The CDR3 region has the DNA TGTGCCAGCAGCTCGGGACAGGGAGTCCACGAGCAGTACTTC.

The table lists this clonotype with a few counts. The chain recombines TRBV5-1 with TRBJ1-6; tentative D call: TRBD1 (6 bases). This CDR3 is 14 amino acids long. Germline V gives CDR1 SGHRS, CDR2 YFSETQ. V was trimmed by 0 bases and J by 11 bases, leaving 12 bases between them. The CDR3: CASSLEQGTPPLHF. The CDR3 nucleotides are TGCGCCAGCAGCTTGGAACAGGGTACGCCACCCCTCCACTTT.